This T cell receptor beta chain came from a study of blood T cell repertoires in COVID-19 (dated by TCRdb to the early 2020s). In the study overall: Samples from collaborators originated in the United States, Italy and Spain and spanned both the acute and convalescent phases of COVID-19. Deeply sampled blood TCRbeta repertoires from subjects exposed to, actively infected with, or recovered from COVID-19 were included in the dataset. The samples were drawn from the first 160 participants of the ongoing ImmuneRACE study and from roughly 1,300 subjects provided by 6 global collaborators. A freely available public database, intended as a resource for researchers studying the immune response to SARS-CoV-2, is where the repertoires were released. The prospective study material was composed of cDNA or gDNA derived from T cells, B-cell-depleted T cells, or PBMCs. The sample metadata nearly always contained a de-identified subject ID, COVID-19 status, age in years and sex. Where HLA class I and class II types were available, the types were taken from metadata supplied by the sample provider, not from assay-based typing.

Participants in the prospective study were aged roughly 18 to 100 years, lived in 20 to 25 United States geographic areas, and enrolled through a virtual design. In the prospective study, cohorts were assigned on the basis of participant-reported clinical history obtained from a screening survey and a study questionnaire. For ImmuneRACE Cohort 3, a participant was defined as recovered based on two consecutive negative NP/OP PCR tests, clearance by a healthcare professional, or resolution of symptoms. Mobile phlebotomists in the prospective study collected whole blood, serum and a nasopharyngeal or oropharyngeal swab from every participant. Over an approximately two-month period, participants in the prospective study had the option of providing additional blood draws and questionnaires. Before DNA extraction, prospective study blood samples were shipped either frozen or at room temperature. The study at large found these results: The quantity of clinical and demographic metadata differed by source and by participant and was supplied without curation.

TCRbeta CDR3 regions were amplified from genomic DNA by means of the immunoSEQ Assay, a bias-controlled multiplex PCR. For the original study's pipeline: The number of nucleated cells in each sample was estimated by amplification of reference gene primers within the assay. To quantify the absolute abundance of each unique TCRbeta CDR3 rearrangement, sequence reads were collapsed and filtered. For each sample, productive Simpson clonality was calculated as the square root of Simpson's diversity index across productive rearrangements. The table was pulled from immuneACCESS by TCRdb, which kept in-frame rearrangements only. Such tables lose some clones; where checked, under half of the loss comes from unresolved V genes, and the rest has no known cause. V, J and clone size reflect that table, while D and trimming were determined from the DNA. The sample table contains around 160,000 clones; only one count was recorded for over 75% of them. About 11% of the sample is taken by the ten largest.

From its cysteine to its phenylalanine, the CDR3 spans 12 amino acids. This entry keeps only the CDR3 DNA: 36 bases, framed from base 1. The germline ends are 3 bases apart after V is trimmed by 0 bases and J by 3 bases. CDR1 and CDR2 are drawn from the germline V gene: SQVTM, ANQGSEA. Turning to this clone: Which antigen it targets is not known. No clone much larger than this one lies a single base away; base qualities are absent.

This clonotype originated in a middle-aged man who had recovered from COVID-19. The specimen sequenced was PBMCs or T cells enriched from blood (not recorded which). The receptor chain draws on TRBV29-1 and TRBJ1-3; no D segment can be confidently identified. The DNA is TGCAGCGTTGAAGACAATGGAAACACCATATATTTT. Its protein is CSVEDNGNTIYF.